This T cell receptor beta chain was sequenced for a study of T cells in Graves' hyperthyroidism and ophthalmopathy (dated by TCRdb to about 2019). For context, the study as a whole: Peripheral blood was sampled at the time of initial diagnosis, prior to any treatment. In six Graves' hyperthyroidism patients, the study also compared T-cell repertoires from thyroid tissue with T-cell repertoires from blood. An independent validation cohort of about 20 hyperthyroidism patients and about 16 patients who later progressed to ophthalmopathy tested prospective prediction of ophthalmopathy. The roughly 90 discovery patients were divided at random into training and test sets in a 7:3 ratio. The paper describes TCR Vbeta CDR3 sequencing of some 130 peripheral blood samples, made up of about 40 ophthalmopathy patients, around 78 hyperthyroidism patients and roughly 17 progressor patients. Following sampling, methimazole starting at 30 mg daily was given to hyperthyroidism patients, and high-dose intravenous methylprednisolone was given to ophthalmopathy patients. TCR V-J signatures able to tell the groups apart were searched for in a discovery cohort of 100 patients, of whom 40 to 45 had Graves' ophthalmopathy and about 60 had stable Graves' hyperthyroidism. Results and caveats for the whole study, not just this receptor: Most expanded thyroid clonotypes (frequency above 0.001) were also found in blood, which suggests that blood repertoires may mirror thyroid immune responses. In cross-validation, a model built on a 13 V-J signature told ophthalmopathy apart from stable hyperthyroidism with over 85% sensitivity and around 83% specificity, and in testing the same model reached 80%/75%. In validation, the model predicted progression to ophthalmopathy with approximately 69% sensitivity and approximately 78% specificity, a median of around 6.6 months before onset. Sample size was not statistically predetermined, and investigators were not blinded to group allocation.

The germline V gene sets CDR1 to SGDLS and CDR2 to YYNGEE. The CDR3 contains 16 residues, cysteine and phenylalanine counted. Kept here is only the CDR3 DNA, which spans 48 bases and is read in frame from base 1. For this chain, trimming is 2 bases at the V end and 2 bases at the J end, and the number of junction bases without a gene match is 8. The TCR beta CDR3 regions were amplified from the RNA transcripts. For the first round of RT-PCR on the TCR CDR3, the HTBI primer set was used together with the Qiagen OneStep RT-PCR kit. The libraries were constructed in a second round of multiplex PCR and then size-selected and purified. Sequencing of the libraries was done on an Illumina HiSeq2000 using paired-end 100 bp reads. From the authors' description of their analysis: SOAPnuke was used to process the raw data, with reads discarded if the reads contained adapters or uncalled bases, had a mean Phred below 15, or lacked an exact constant-primer or identifier match. High-quality paired reads were merged using COPE v1.2.5, and each unique nucleotide sequence was defined as a clonotype. MiTCR v1.1 was used to align clonotypes to the IMGT TRBV, TRBD and TRBJ reference segments. The analysis included only V-J combinations with a frequency above 0.0001, which together covered 99% to 99.2% of the repertoires. A TCS score was defined as the ratio of F50 (clonal expansion) to E x V (chaos), with BLOSUM62-based TCRdist applied between CDR3 peptides within each V-J. Welch's t-statistics and random forest reduced fewer than 600 V-J features to fewer than 15, which were used in a naive Bayes classifier (R e1071). The raw public data were reprocessed by TCRdb itself: fastp quality trimming at Q25, MiXCR clonotype calling, in-frame beta chains only. Each CDR3 protein gets just one entry, which takes the most common genes and DNA from the rows behind it. The V and J calls come from TCRdb's annotation, not from the publication. This sample has 500,000 to 650,000 distinct CDR3 sequences in its table, and around 15% of those were observed once. The ten largest account for around 13% of the sample.

A patient counted as having stable Graves' hyperthyroidism if no progression to ophthalmopathy occurred over 18 months of follow-up. Hyperthyroidism patients were aged 18 to 65 years and newly diagnosed, with disease duration of less than 2 months. Any patient with an uncontrolled infection, another autoimmune disease, pregnancy or lactation was excluded. Diagnoses were based on clinical symptoms, serum thyroxine and TRAb, thyroid ultrasound and orbital computed tomography. Ficoll-Paque density gradient centrifugation was used to isolate PBMCs from approximately 10 ml of fresh peripheral blood. Total RNA was extracted using Trizol reagent, and RNA quality was assessed on an Agilent 2100 Bioanalyzer. The table lists this clonotype with many counts. Its antigen remains undetermined. Base-call qualities are not available, and no considerably larger clone is one nucleotide away.

The material sequenced was blood. The TCR originated in a woman in her thirties or forties with Graves' hyperthyroidism. Rearrangement joined TRBV9 to TRBJ1-2; 8 nucleotides in the junction match TRBD1. The CDR3 amino acid sequence is: CASSVGPGQANYGYTF. The bases are TGTGCCAGCAGCGTCGGACCGGGACAGGCAAACTATGGCTACACCTTC.